This TCR beta chain was obtained from a study of identical twins' blood T cells. Points on this clonotype: Its target is not known.

Overall study findings and caveats: Abundant TCRbeta CDR3s overlapped more between twins than with unrelated donors.

Donors were six healthy women in three monozygous twin pairs. With V trimmed by 4 bases and J by 3 bases, 0 bases remained unmatched. Germline V gene lookup returns CDR1 LGHDT and CDR2 YNNKEL (reference sequence). This CDR3 has 13 residues. In TCRdb, the 5' RACE reads were re-called with MiXCR into one record per CDR3 protein. The data hold roughly 1,300 distinct CDR3 sequences, with about three quarters observed a single time. Sequenced input: PBMCs. The chain recombines TRBV3-1 with TRBJ1-1; 9 bases fit TRBD1. The receptor comes from a woman aged 18 to 55 in good health. The CDR3 region is CASSRTGDTEAFF. CDR3 nucleotides: TGTGCCAGCAGCCGGACAGGGGACACTGAAGCTTTCTTT.